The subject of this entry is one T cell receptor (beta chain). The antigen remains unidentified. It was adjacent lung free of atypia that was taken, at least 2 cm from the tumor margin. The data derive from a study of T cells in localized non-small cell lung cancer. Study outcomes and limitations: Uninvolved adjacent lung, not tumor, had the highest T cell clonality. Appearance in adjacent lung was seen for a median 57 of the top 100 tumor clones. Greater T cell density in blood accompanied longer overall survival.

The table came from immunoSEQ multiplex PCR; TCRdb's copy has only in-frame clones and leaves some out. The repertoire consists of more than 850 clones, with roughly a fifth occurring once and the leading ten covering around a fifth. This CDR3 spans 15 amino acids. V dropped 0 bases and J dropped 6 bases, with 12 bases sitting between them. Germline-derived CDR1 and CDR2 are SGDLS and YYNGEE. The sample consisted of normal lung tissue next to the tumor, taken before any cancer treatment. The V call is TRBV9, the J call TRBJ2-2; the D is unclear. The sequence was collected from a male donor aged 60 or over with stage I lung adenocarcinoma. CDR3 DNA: TGTGCCAGCAGCGTAGAGGCACTTAGCTCCGGGGAGCTGTTTTTT. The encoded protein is CASSVEALSSGELFF.